The 5 T cell receptor beta chains listed next were all sequenced from one sample in a study of OX40 agonist ivuxolimab in advanced cancers. The library was produced with the immunoSEQ multiplex PCR assay. TCRdb took over this immuneACCESS table, retaining in-frame rearrangements with V and J assigned. Such tables are incomplete; in checked studies, under half of the missing clones stem from an unresolved V gene, and the remainder is unexplained. The sample has fewer than 85,000 clones on record, nearly 85% of them singletons. Around 7.2% of the sample is held by the ten biggest clonotypes. Sequencing was performed on CD4+ or CD8+ T cells sorted from blood, taken in a trial of the OX40 agonist ivuxolimab. These receptor sequences come from an adult with an advanced solid tumor such as melanoma, head and neck, liver or kidney cancer.

CDR3 residues: CASRPPGLGLETQYF. DNA of the CDR3: TGTGCCAGCAGGCCTCCGGGACTAGGTCTTGAGACCCAGTACTTC. The V gene is TRBV5-5, the J gene TRBJ2-5; 8 bases match TRBD2. The CDR3 spans 15 residues. The V and J ends lost 5 bases and 5 bases, in that order; junction bases with no gene match: 11. Germline V CDR1 and CDR2: SGHKS, YYEKEE (reference sequence). The whole variable domain, filled in from reference TRBV5-5 and TRBJ2-5, reads DAGVTQSPTHLIKTRGQQVTLRCSPISGHKSVSWYQQVLGQGPQFIFQYYEKEERGRGNFPDRFSARQFPNYSSELNVNALLLGDSALYLCASRPPGLGLETQYFGPGTRLLVL.

The V call is TRBV7-2, the J call TRBJ2-3; tentatively, D is TRBD1 or TRBD2 (5 bases each). CDR3 length: 13 amino acids. V was shortened by 5 bases and J by 6 bases, with 12 bases between the two germline ends. Germline lookup yields CDR1 SGHTA and CDR2 FQGNSA. CDR3: CASSLGVYDTQYF. DNA of the CDR3: TGTGCCAGCAGCCTGGGGGTGTATGATACGCAGTATTTT. Supplemented by reference TRBV7-2 and TRBJ2-3, the full variable domain reads GAGVSQSPSNKVTEKGKDVELRCDPISGHTALYWYRQSLGQGLEFLIYFQGNSAPDKSGLPSDRFSAERTGGSVSTLTIQRTQQEDSAVYLCASSLGVYDTQYFGPGTRLTVL.

As DNA, the CDR3 is TGTGCCAGCAGCTTAGTCCAAGAGACCCAGTACTTC. It specifies CASSLVQETQYF. The rearrangement joins TRBV11-2 to TRBJ2-5; D ambiguous. Trimming stripped 1 base from V and 1 base from J, with 1 base between. This CDR3 is built from 12 residues. Germline loops: CDR1 SGHAT, CDR2 FQNNGV.

The V gene is TRBV19, the J gene TRBJ1-1, with D uncertain. CDR3 size: 13 residues. Trimming removed 3 bases from V and 1 base from J, with 6 bases in between. Germline V lookup: CDR1 LNHDA, CDR2 SQIVND (reference sequence). This CDR3 is CASSMSRNTEAFF. Here the CDR3 DNA reads TGTGCCAGTAGTATGAGCCGGAACACTGAAGCTTTCTTT.

This chain connects TRBV2 to TRBJ1-1; D is unresolved. CDR3 length: 14 amino acids. V lost 1 base, J lost 5 bases, and 11 bases lay in between. Per germline, CDR1 SNHLY and CDR2 FYNNEI. CDR3 amino acids: CASSEGAGETEAFF. CDR3 bases: TGTGCCAGCAGTGAAGGGGCGGGAGAGACTGAAGCTTTCTTT. The complete variable domain, with remaining parts taken from reference TRBV2 and TRBJ1-1, reads EPEVTQTPSHQVTQMGQEVILRCVPISNHLYFYWYRQILGQKVEFLVSFYNNEISEKSEIFDDQFSVERPDGSNFTLKIRSTKLEDSAMYFCASSEGAGETEAFFGQGTRLTVV.